This T cell receptor (beta chain) was recovered during a study of cytomegalovirus exposure and HLA in healthy donors. General observations from the study: Rare TCR sequences dominated, though some public TCRs recurred in many donors.

This clone was recorded once. As yet, its antigen is unknown. The table came from immunoSEQ multiplex PCR; TCRdb's copy has only in-frame clones and leaves some out. This table has approximately 200,000 clones, roughly 82% appearing once. CDR1 MNHEY and CDR2 SVGAGI come from the germline V gene. The CDR3 length is 14 residues. V shed 0 bases and J shed 6 bases, with 10 bases lying between them. V and J are TRBV6-5 and TRBJ2-3; D might be TRBD2 (5 bases). This clonotype was sampled from a man in his late teens or twenties in good health and CMV-seropositive. Material: PBMCs. This CDR3 is CASSYSQRGDTQYF. The CDR3 DNA reads TGTGCCAGCAGTTACTCCCAGAGAGGGGATACGCAGTATTTT.